This TCR beta chain came from a study of CD8 T cells in ankylosing spondylitis. A word on this clonotype: The antigen is not known.

5'-RACE, quantitative and with molecular barcodes, yielded the TCR beta libraries. TCRdb processed the 5' RACE reads anew with MiXCR; each CDR3 protein has one entry. The sample lists some 800,000 distinct CDR3 sequences, about 10% occurring once. The CDR3 length is 17 residues. The V gene end was trimmed by 6 bases and the J gene end by 10 bases; junction bases not matched to a gene: 19. General study findings and limits: Disease-linked clones were found to be CD8+ and relatively rare in peripheral blood. Seemingly distinctive of ankylosing spondylitis blood was a TCR beta motif formed by eight highly homologous variants. In the blood and synovial fluid of reactive arthritis, some motif variants had been previously reported. Matched ankylosing spondylitis synovial fluid reportedly showed significant enrichment of disease-linked clones.

This TCR was sampled from a male donor with ankylosing spondylitis. Source material: blood, either unsorted or a sorted T cell fraction (not recorded which). J is TRBJ2-1 and V is TRBV12-3 or TRBV12-4; 9 nucleotides line up with TRBD2. In nucleotides, the CDR3 is TGTGCCAGCAGGCCCCCCGGAAGGGTAGCGGGAGCTGGGGAGCAGTTCTTC. This codes for CASRPPGRVAGAGEQFF.